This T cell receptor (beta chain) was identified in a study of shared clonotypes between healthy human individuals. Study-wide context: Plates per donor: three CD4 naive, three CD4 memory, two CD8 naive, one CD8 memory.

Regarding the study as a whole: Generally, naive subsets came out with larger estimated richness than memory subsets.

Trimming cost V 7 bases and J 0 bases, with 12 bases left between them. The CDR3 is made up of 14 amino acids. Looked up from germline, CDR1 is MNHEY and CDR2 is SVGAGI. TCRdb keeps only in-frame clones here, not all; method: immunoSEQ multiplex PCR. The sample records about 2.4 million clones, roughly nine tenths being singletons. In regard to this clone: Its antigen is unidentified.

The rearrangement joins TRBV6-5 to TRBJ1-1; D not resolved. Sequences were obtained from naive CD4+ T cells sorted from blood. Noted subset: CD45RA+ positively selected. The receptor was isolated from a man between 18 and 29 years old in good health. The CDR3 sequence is CASKGPPLNTEAFF. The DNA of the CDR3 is TGTGCCAGCAAAGGGCCCCCCTTGAACACTGAAGCTTTCTTT.